This T cell receptor (beta chain) was obtained from a study of identifying expanded T cells in peripheral blood. Findings of the study overall: Variance in clone template counts between approximately two-week samples significantly increased with total template count across all healthy donors. Differentially abundant clones: around 1.2 between replicates, 16.4 at two to three weeks, around 20 at four.

With respect to this clone: Its matching antigen is unknown.

The V end was cut by 1 base, the J end by 7 bases, with 9 bases between. Germline lookup yields CDR1 SGHAT and CDR2 FQNNGV. The length of the CDR3 is 13 residues. During the collection period, no donor immune events like infections were recorded. Libraries were prepared by immunoSEQ multiplex PCR; TCRdb keeps only in-frame clonotypes and omits some of them. Counted here are about 97,000 clones, 87% occurring once; the ten biggest clones make up approximately 18%. The J gene is TRBJ2-3, the V gene TRBV11-2; D gene unclear. The source of this sequence is a person aged 18 to 75 in good health. Specimen: blood. The CDR3 is CASSLGRSYTQYF. The CDR3, as DNA: TGTGCCAGCAGCTTAGGCCGGAGTTATACGCAGTATTTT. Complete variable domain (other parts from reference TRBV11-2 and TRBJ2-3): EAGVAQSPRYKIIEKRQSVAFWCNPISGHATLYWYQQILGQGPKLLIQFQNNGVVDDSQLPKDRFSAERLKGVDSTLKIQPAKLEDSAVYLCASSLGRSYTQYFGPGTRLTVL.